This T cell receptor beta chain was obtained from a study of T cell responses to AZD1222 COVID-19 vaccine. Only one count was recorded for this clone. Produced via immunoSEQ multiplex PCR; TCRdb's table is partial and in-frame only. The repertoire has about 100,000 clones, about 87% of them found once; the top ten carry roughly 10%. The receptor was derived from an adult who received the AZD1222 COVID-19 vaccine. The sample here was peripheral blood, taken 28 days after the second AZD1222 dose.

CDR3 bases: TGTGCCAGCAGCTTAGTTGTGGGTGGAGGCACTGAAGCTTTCTTT. It yields the protein CASSLVVGGGTEAFF. The V and J genes are TRBV7-9 and TRBJ1-1, with no clear D. CDR3 size: 15 residues. The V gene's germline CDR1 is SEHNR and CDR2 FQNEAQ (reference sequence). V shed 1 base and J shed 4 bases, with 13 bases lying between them.